This TCR beta chain comes out of a study of shared clonotypes between healthy human individuals. Study summary: For every donor, three CD4 naive, three CD4 memory, two CD8 naive and one CD8 memory plates were used. Points from the study as a whole: Unshared clonotypes carried lower generation probabilities than those common to all four donors.

Using immunoSEQ multiplex PCR, the repertoire was profiled, and TCRdb retains in-frame clones only, with some absent. The repertoire holds some 2.3 million clones, with 85% to 95% as singletons. Trimming removed 5 bases at V and 2 bases at J, with 9 bases between. Per the germline V gene, CDR1 is SEHNR and CDR2 is FQNEAQ (reference sequence). The CDR3 runs 13 residues. On this clone itself: Its cognate antigen is unknown.

The source material was naive CD4+ T cells from PBMCs. Described subset: CD45RA+ positively selected. This rearrangement joins TRBV7-9 to TRBJ1-2; D is perhaps TRBD1 (5 bases). The receptor's source is a man in his late teens or twenties in good health. Some clones in this sample may be carry-over from other donors' samples. As DNA, the CDR3 is TGTGCCAGCAGCGTTCAGGGAAACTATGGCTACACCTTC. Its protein product is CASSVQGNYGYTF.